The 16 T cell receptor beta chains below come from one sample, sequenced in a study of T cell changes during pregnancy in multiple sclerosis. The protocol was immunoSEQ multiplex PCR, while the TCRdb copy is restricted to in-frame clones and leaves out a portion. The table has about 71,000 clones, roughly nine tenths seen once. The sample here was peripheral blood, taken in the third trimester of pregnancy. All receptors derive from a female donor with multiple sclerosis, enrolled in a pregnancy study.

This clone was seen once. This chain connects TRBV10-3 to TRBJ2-2; 7 nucleotides match TRBD1. Germline loops: CDR1 ENHRY, CDR2 SYGVKD. V lost 6 bases, J lost 5 bases, and 9 bases stayed unmatched. The CDR3 covers 15 residues. The CDR3 bases are TGTGCCATCAGGCGACAGGGTGTAGAAACCGGGGAGCTGTTTTTT. Translated, it gives CAIRRQGVETGELFF.

This chain uses TRBV5-4 with TRBJ2-7; no clear D. The CDR3 contains 15 residues. V was cut by 3 bases and J by 0 bases, with 13 bases left in between. Looked up from germline, CDR1 is SGHNT and CDR2 is YYREEE (reference sequence). CDR3: CASSSSARSSYEQYF. CDR3 DNA: TGTGCCAGCAGCTCGTCCGCGAGAAGCTCCTACGAGCAGTACTTC.

The V and J genes are TRBV2 and TRBJ2-6; 7 nucleotides align to TRBD1. Germline V lookup: CDR1 SNHLY, CDR2 FYNNEI. Trimming removed 5 bases from V and 4 bases from J; junction bases left unmatched: 5. This CDR3 has 15 amino acids. The CDR3 sequence is CASSPTGAGANVLTF. As DNA, the CDR3 is TGTGCCAGCAGTCCAACAGGGGCAGGGGCCAACGTCCTGACTTTC.

The V and J genes are TRBV5-6 and TRBJ2-3; D is unresolved. This CDR3 is built from 13 residues. The germline V gene encodes CDR1 SGHDT and CDR2 YYEEEE. Trimming removed 5 bases from V and 2 bases from J, with 9 bases in between. CDR3 bases: TGTGCCAGCAGAGTTAGTTCCACAGATACGCAGTATTTT. It specifies CASRVSSTDTQYF.

The genes are TRBV30 and TRBJ1-5; 8 bases agree with TRBD1. Germline V gene sequence: CDR1 GTSNPN, CDR2 SVGIG (reference sequence). The CDR3 is 13 residues long. V shed 4 bases and J 11 bases; nucleotides not matched to a gene: 10. CDR3 in amino acids: CAWNRQGSRAQHF. CDR3 DNA sequence: TGTGCCTGGAATCGACAGGGGTCAAGGGCCCAGCATTTT.

The genes are TRBV25-1 and TRBJ1-2; tentatively, D is TRBD1 (6 bases). The CDR3 sequence is 12 residues long. With 4 bases removed from V and 3 bases from J, the gap between germline ends came to 6 bases. Germline V lookup: CDR1 MGHDK, CDR2 SYGVNS. The CDR3 DNA follows: TGTGCCAGCAGTGCAGGGGACTATGGCTACACCTTC. As protein: CASSAGDYGYTF.

The chain joins TRBV7-9 to TRBJ2-3; D unclear. CDR3 length: 14 residues. Germline CDR1 is SEHNR and CDR2 is FQNEAQ (reference sequence). The V end lost 2 bases, the J end lost 0 bases, and 6 bases lay between the germline ends. The chain's CDR3 is CASSLSLSTDTQYF. CDR3 in DNA: TGTGCCAGCAGCTTATCTCTAAGCACAGATACGCAGTATTTT.

The CDR3 bases are TGTGCCAGTAGTATTGTAGGGCAGGGTCTTAGCAATCAGCCCCAGCATTTT. Its protein product is CASSIVGQGLSNQPQHF. This chain links TRBV19 with TRBJ1-5, with D perhaps matching TRBD1 (5 bases). CDR1 LNHDA and CDR2 SQIVND come from the germline V gene (reference sequence). CDR3 length equals 17 residues. Trimming took 3 bases from V and 0 from J, leaving 15 bases between them.

V and J are TRBV9 and TRBJ2-7; maybe TRBD2 (6 bases). Trimming took 0 bases from V and 6 from J, leaving 13 bases between them. The CDR3 is made up of 14 amino acids. The germline gives CDR1 SGDLS, CDR2 YYNGEE. CDR3 sequence reads: CASSVVPGEAEQYF. The CDR3 DNA reads as TGTGCCAGCAGCGTAGTGCCGGGGGAAGCCGAGCAGTACTTC.

This sequence joins TRBV18 and TRBJ1-4; D unclear. Trimming shortened V by 8 bases and J by 4 bases, and 11 bases separated the two germline ends. This CDR3 region has 13 residues. Germline V gives CDR1 KGHSH, CDR2 LQKENI. CDR3 DNA sequence: TGTGCCAGCCACTCGGGGAGTAATGAAAAACTGTTTTTT. This translates into CASHSGSNEKLFF.

This chain connects TRBV11-2 to TRBJ2-6; maybe TRBD2 (5 bases). CDR1 is SGHAT, CDR2 FQNNGV, per germline. The CDR3 covers 13 residues. The ends were cut back, 9 bases at V and 3 bases at J, with 9 bases in the middle. In DNA, the CDR3 is TGTGCCAGTGCCCGGGATGGGGCCAACGTCCTGACTTTC. Protein product: CASARDGANVLTF.

The chain carries TRBV29-1 and TRBJ1-1; 7 bases match TRBD1. The CDR3 sequence is 15 residues long. Germline CDR1 SQVTM, CDR2 ANQGSEA. V was clipped by 4 bases and J by 0 bases; unmatched bases: 8. The CDR3 DNA is TGCAGCGTTGGGTGGGACAGCCTTATGAACACTGAAGCTTTCTTT. It yields the protein CSVGWDSLMNTEAFF.

V usage is TRBV7-9 and J usage is TRBJ2-2; D remains ambiguous. CDR1 is SEHNR and CDR2 is FQNEAQ in the germline V gene (reference sequence). This CDR3 has 12 amino acids. With 5 bases removed from V and 3 bases from J, the gap between germline ends came to 4 bases. The CDR3 bases are TGTGCCAGCAGCCCGGACACCGGGGAGCTGTTTTTT. It yields the protein CASSPDTGELFF. Combining the CDR3 with reference TRBV7-9 and TRBJ2-2 gives the whole variable domain DTGVSQNPRHKITKRGQNVTFRCDPISEHNRLYWYRQTLGQGPEFLTYFQNEAQLEKSRLLSDRFSAERPKGSFSTLEIQRTEQGDSAMYLCASSPDTGELFFGEGSRLTVL.

The rearrangement links TRBV9 to TRBJ2-3; 8 bases align to TRBD1. The CDR3 length is 15 residues. Germline CDR1 reads SGDLS; CDR2 reads YYNGEE. Unmatched junction bases numbered 4, after V lost 4 bases and J lost 0 bases. CDR3 nucleotides: TGTGCCAGCAGCAACCGGGACAGGAGCACAGATACGCAGTATTTT. Translation: CASSNRDRSTDTQYF.

The chain uses TRBV7-3 and TRBJ2-1; TRBD2 agrees at 10 bases. Germline CDR1 reads SGHTA; CDR2 reads FQGTGA. This CDR3 has 16 residues. J was trimmed by 4 bases and V by 3 bases; bases with no gene match: 6. Here the CDR3 DNA reads TGTGCCAGCAGCTTCCACGGGACTAGCGTTTACAATGAGCAGTTCTTC. Translated: CASSFHGTSVYNEQFF.

The chain uses TRBV6-1 and TRBJ2-3; TRBD2 agrees at 13 bases. Germline CDR1 is MNHNS and CDR2 is SASEGT. Germline trimming cut 3 bases from V and 1 base from J; bases unmatched to any gene: 13. This CDR3 is 20 amino acids long. The CDR3 here is CASSDLRLAGGSGRTDTQYF. DNA for the CDR3: TGTGCCAGCAGTGATCTGAGACTAGCGGGAGGATCGGGTCGCACAGATACGCAGTATTTT.